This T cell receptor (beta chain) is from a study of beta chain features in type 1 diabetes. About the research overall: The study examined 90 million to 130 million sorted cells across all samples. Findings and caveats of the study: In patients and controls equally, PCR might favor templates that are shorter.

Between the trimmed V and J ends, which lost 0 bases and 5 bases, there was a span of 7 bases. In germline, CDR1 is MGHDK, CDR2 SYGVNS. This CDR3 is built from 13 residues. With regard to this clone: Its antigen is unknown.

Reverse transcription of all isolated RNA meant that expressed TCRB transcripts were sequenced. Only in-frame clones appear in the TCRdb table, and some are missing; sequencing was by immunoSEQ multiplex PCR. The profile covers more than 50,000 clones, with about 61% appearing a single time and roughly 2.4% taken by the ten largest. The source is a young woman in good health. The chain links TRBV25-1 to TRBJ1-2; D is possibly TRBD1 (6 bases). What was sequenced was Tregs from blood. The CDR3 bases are TGTGCCAGCAGTGAATATACAGGGTATGGCTACACCTTC. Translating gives CASSEYTGYGYTF.